The 9 T cell receptor beta chains listed next were all sequenced from one sample in a study of metastatic and nonmetastatic thyroid tumors. TCRdb re-called the PCR reads with MiXCR. The table has roughly 7,000 clones, roughly 3% seen once. Thyroid surgery had not been preceded by any treatment in any patient. The sequencing sample was made of tumor tissue. The receptors shown here come from a female donor with papillary thyroid cancer or a benign thyroid nodule (not recorded which). Some clones in this sample may be carry-over from other donors' samples.

This clone was counted at least ten times. This chain connects TRBV18 to TRBJ2-2; D remains unclear. Trimming pared 0 bases from V and 5 bases from J, leaving 1 base between. This CDR3 is 12 amino acids long. The germline CDR1 and CDR2 sequences are KGHSH and LQKENI. The CDR3 DNA follows: TGTGCCAGCTCACCACCAACCGGGGAGCTGTTTTTT. Residues: CASSPPTGELFF.

This clone was observed at least ten times. The chain uses TRBV7-7 and TRBJ2-5, with D maybe TRBD2 (6 bases). Germline V gene lookup returns CDR1 SSHAT and CDR2 FNYEAQ (reference sequence). There are 13 residues in the CDR3. The V end lost 3 bases, the J end lost 5 bases, and 10 bases lay between the germline ends. DNA of the CDR3: TGTGCCAGCAGCTTCGGGGGACGGGAGACCCAGTACTTC. Translating gives CASSFGGRETQYF. Looking up the rest from reference TRBV7-7 and TRBJ2-5 gives the full variable domain: GAGVSQSPRYKVTKRGQDVTLRCDPISSHATLYWYQQALGQGPEFLTYFNYEAQPDKSGLPSDRFSAERPEGSISTLTIQRTEQRDSAMYRCASSFGGRETQYFGPGTRLLVL.

Judged by abundance, this clone is medium-sized (0.01 to 0.1%). The rearrangement joins TRBV6-1 to TRBJ1-2; a weak D match, TRBD1 (5 bases). Germline values: CDR1 MNHNS, CDR2 SASEGT. Trimming cost V 7 bases and J 2 bases, with 14 bases left between them. This CDR3 has 14 residues. In nucleotides, the CDR3 is TGTGCCAGCACCCCCGGGACCGCCAACTATGGCTACACCTTC. Protein sequence: CASTPGTANYGYTF.

Of note for this clone: Likely a read error: the CDR3 ends without its conserved phenylalanine or tryptophan. The V and J genes are TRBV6-1 and TRBJ2-7; maybe TRBD1 (5 bases). The CDR3 contains 16 residues. The germline gives CDR1 MNHNS, CDR2 SASEGT. For the CDR3, the DNA is TGTGTCAGCAGCCCTACAGGCCGGAAATACTCCTACGAGCAGTACTCC. Encoded protein: CVSSPTGRKYSYEQYS.

This clone has ten or more counts. The genes are TRBV24-1 and TRBJ2-2; 7 bases map to TRBD1. V was clipped by 9 bases and J by 1 base; unmatched bases: 10. The CDR3 extends over 16 amino acids. The V gene's germline CDR1 is KGHDR and CDR2 SFDVKD. CDR3 nucleotides: TGTGCCACCTCGCCGGCAGACAGGGAGAACACCGGGGAGCTGTTTTTT. Protein: CATSPADRENTGELFF.

This clone was detected many times. This rearrangement joins TRBV28 to TRBJ2-1; 8 nucleotides align to TRBD1. The CDR3 sequence is 16 residues long. Germline trimming cut 5 bases from V and 3 bases from J; bases unmatched to any gene: 9. In germline, CDR1 is MDHEN, CDR2 SYDVKM. The CDR3 bases are TGTGCCAGCAGTCCGGACAGGGCTCTATTCTACAATGAGCAGTTCTTC. This translates into CASSPDRALFYNEQFF.

This clone is medium-sized. J is TRBJ2-2 and V is TRBV7-2; 8 nucleotides agree with TRBD2. V lost 5 bases, J lost 5 bases, and 13 bases stayed unmatched. Germline CDR1 reads SGHTA; CDR2 reads FQGNSA. This CDR3 is built from 17 residues. The CDR3 here is CASSPGSGSEWTGELFF. For the CDR3, the DNA is TGTGCCAGCAGCCCAGGGAGCGGGAGTGAGTGGACCGGGGAGCTGTTTTTT.

This clone was seen at least ten times. The CDR3 sequence is CASSVAPGTSATDTQYF. Here the CDR3 DNA reads TGTGCCAGCAGCGTAGCTCCCGGGACTAGCGCCACAGATACGCAGTATTTT. The V gene is TRBV9, the J gene TRBJ2-3; 10 positions agree with TRBD2. This CDR3 is 17 amino acids long. From germline, CDR1 is SGDLS and CDR2 YYNGEE. V lost 0 bases to trimming and J lost 2 bases; unmatched junction nucleotides: 6.

This clone was seen repeatedly, ten times or more. This chain links TRBV6-6 with TRBJ2-1; 7 nucleotides agree with TRBD1. The CDR3 is 14 residues long. V lost 2 bases, J lost 4 bases, and 2 bases stayed unmatched. Germline CDR1 MNHNY, CDR2 SVGAGI (reference sequence). CDR3 sequence: CASSYPDRYNEQFF. CDR3 DNA: TGTGCCAGCAGTTACCCGGACAGGTACAATGAGCAGTTCTTC.